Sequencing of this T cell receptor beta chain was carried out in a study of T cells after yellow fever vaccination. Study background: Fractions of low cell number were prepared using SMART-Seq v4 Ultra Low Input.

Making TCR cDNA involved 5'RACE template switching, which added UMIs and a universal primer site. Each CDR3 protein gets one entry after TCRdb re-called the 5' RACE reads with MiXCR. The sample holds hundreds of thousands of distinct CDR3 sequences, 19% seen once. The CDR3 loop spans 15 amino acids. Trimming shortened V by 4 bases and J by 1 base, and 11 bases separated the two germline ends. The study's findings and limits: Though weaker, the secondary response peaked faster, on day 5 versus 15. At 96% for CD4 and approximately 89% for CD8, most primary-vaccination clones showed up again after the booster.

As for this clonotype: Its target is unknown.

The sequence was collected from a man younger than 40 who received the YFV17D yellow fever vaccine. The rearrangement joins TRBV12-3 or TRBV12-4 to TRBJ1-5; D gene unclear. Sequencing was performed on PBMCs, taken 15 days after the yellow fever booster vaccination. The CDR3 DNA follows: TGTGCCAGCAGTTCTCCAGGTGTCAGCAATCAGCCCCAGCATTTT. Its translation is CASSSPGVSNQPQHF.